This TCR beta chain was sequenced during a study of identical twins. CDR1 and CDR2 (germline): MNHNY, SVGAGI (reference sequence). The length of the CDR3 is 16 residues. The V and J ends lost 8 bases and 5 bases respectively, with 24 bases between them. Whole-study results and caveats: Rather than following the same donors, the conclusions depended on cross-sectional statistical analysis. A lower insertion count was a feature of abundant cord blood beta clonotypes, with no such feature in memory repertoires.

In the case of this clonotype: Its specificity is unknown.

TCRdb independently ran MiXCR on the 5' RACE reads; one entry per CDR3 protein. Counted here are roughly 1.6 million distinct CDR3 sequences, about 30% occurring once; the ten biggest clones make up less than 0.35%. The sequenced material came from cord blood. The genes are TRBV6-6 and TRBJ2-5; TRBD1 might be the D (6 bases). The source of this sequence is a newborn girl in good health. CDR3 DNA: TGTGCCAGCTCTCGGCCCCAATCAGGGGCGGAGGAGACCCAGTACTTC. Translation gives CASSRPQSGAEETQYF.